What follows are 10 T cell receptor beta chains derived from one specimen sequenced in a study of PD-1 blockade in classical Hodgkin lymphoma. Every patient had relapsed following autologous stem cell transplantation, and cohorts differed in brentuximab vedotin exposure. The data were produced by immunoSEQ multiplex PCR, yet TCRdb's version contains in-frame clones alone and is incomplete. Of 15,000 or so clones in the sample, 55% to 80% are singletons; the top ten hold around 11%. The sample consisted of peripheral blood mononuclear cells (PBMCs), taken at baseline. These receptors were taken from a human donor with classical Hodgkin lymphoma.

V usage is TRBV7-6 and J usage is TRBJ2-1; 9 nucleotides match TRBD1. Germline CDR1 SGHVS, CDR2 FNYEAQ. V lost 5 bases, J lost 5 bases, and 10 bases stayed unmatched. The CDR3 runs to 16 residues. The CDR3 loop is CASSRGTGRTNNEQFF. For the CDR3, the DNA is TGTGCCAGCAGCCGAGGGACAGGGCGGACGAACAATGAGCAGTTCTTC. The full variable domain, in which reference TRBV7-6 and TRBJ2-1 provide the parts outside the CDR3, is GAGVSQSPRYKVTKRGQDVALRCDPISGHVSLYWYRQALGQGPEFLTYFNYEAQQDKSGLPNDRFSAERPEGSISTLTIQRTEQRDSAMYRCASSRGTGRTNNEQFFGPGTRLTVL.

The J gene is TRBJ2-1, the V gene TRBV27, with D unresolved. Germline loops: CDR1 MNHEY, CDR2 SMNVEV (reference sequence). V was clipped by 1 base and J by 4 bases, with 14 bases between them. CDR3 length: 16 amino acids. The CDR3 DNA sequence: TGTGCCAGCAGTTTATACGGAATAGGAGTATACAATGAGCAGTTCTTC. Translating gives CASSLYGIGVYNEQFF.

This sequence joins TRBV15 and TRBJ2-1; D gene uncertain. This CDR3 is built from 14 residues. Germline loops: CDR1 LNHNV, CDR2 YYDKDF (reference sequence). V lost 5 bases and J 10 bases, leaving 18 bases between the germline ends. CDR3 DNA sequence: TGTGCCACCAGCTTCACCAGCCGTACGGAGGAGCAGTTCTTC. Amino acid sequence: CATSFTSRTEEQFF.

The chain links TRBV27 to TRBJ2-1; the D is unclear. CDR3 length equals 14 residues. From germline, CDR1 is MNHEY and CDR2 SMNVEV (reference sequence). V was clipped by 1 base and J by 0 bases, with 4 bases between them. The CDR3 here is CASSLYDSYNEQFF. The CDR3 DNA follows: TGTGCCAGCAGTTTATATGACTCCTACAATGAGCAGTTCTTC.

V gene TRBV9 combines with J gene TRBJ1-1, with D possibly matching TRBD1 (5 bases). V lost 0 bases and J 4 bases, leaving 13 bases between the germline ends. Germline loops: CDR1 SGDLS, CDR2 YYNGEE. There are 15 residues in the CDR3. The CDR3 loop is CASSVGGRPGTEAFF. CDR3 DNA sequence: TGTGCCAGCAGCGTAGGGGGACGGCCGGGCACTGAAGCTTTCTTT. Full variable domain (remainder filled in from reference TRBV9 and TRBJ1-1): DSGVTQTPKHLITATGQRVTLRCSPRSGDLSVYWYQQSLDQGLQFLIQYYNGEERAKGNILERFSAQQFPDLHSELNLSSLELGDSALYFCASSVGGRPGTEAFFGQGTRLTVV.

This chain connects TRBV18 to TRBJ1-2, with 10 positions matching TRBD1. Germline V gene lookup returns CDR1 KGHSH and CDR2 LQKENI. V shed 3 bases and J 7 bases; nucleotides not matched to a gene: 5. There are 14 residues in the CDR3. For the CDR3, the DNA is TGTGCCAGCTCACCCGAGGGACAGGGGAGTGGCTACACCTTC. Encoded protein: CASSPEGQGSGYTF.

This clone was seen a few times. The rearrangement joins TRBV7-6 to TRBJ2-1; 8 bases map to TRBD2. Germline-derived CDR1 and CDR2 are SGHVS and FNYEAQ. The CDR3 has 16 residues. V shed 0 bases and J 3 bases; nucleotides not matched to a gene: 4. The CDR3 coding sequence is TGTGCCAGCAGCTTAGCCCCTAGCGGGCACTACAATGAGCAGTTCTTC. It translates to CASSLAPSGHYNEQFF.

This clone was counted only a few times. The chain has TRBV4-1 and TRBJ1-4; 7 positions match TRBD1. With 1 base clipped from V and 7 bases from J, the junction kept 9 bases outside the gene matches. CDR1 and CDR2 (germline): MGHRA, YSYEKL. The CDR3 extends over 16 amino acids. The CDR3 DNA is TGCGCCAGCAGCCAAGGGAGACAGGGCATGAGTGAAAAACTGTTTTTT. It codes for CASSQGRQGMSEKLFF.

The CDR3 nucleotides read TGCGCCAGCAGCTTGTTAACTCGGGACAGGGGTGATGAGCAGTTCTTC. Its translation is CASSLLTRDRGDEQFF. V is TRBV5-1 and J is TRBJ2-1, with TRBD1 matching 10 bases. Trimming took 1 base from V and 8 from J; bases not matched to a gene: 9. This CDR3 is built from 16 residues. CDR1 and CDR2 from the germline V gene are SGHRS and YFSETQ.

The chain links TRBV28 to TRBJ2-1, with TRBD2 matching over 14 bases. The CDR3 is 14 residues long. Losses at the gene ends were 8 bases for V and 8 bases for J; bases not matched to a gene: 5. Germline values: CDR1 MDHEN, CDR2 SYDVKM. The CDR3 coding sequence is TGTGCCAGCTCCAGACTAGCGGGAGGGCATGAGCAGTTCTTC. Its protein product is CASSRLAGGHEQFF.